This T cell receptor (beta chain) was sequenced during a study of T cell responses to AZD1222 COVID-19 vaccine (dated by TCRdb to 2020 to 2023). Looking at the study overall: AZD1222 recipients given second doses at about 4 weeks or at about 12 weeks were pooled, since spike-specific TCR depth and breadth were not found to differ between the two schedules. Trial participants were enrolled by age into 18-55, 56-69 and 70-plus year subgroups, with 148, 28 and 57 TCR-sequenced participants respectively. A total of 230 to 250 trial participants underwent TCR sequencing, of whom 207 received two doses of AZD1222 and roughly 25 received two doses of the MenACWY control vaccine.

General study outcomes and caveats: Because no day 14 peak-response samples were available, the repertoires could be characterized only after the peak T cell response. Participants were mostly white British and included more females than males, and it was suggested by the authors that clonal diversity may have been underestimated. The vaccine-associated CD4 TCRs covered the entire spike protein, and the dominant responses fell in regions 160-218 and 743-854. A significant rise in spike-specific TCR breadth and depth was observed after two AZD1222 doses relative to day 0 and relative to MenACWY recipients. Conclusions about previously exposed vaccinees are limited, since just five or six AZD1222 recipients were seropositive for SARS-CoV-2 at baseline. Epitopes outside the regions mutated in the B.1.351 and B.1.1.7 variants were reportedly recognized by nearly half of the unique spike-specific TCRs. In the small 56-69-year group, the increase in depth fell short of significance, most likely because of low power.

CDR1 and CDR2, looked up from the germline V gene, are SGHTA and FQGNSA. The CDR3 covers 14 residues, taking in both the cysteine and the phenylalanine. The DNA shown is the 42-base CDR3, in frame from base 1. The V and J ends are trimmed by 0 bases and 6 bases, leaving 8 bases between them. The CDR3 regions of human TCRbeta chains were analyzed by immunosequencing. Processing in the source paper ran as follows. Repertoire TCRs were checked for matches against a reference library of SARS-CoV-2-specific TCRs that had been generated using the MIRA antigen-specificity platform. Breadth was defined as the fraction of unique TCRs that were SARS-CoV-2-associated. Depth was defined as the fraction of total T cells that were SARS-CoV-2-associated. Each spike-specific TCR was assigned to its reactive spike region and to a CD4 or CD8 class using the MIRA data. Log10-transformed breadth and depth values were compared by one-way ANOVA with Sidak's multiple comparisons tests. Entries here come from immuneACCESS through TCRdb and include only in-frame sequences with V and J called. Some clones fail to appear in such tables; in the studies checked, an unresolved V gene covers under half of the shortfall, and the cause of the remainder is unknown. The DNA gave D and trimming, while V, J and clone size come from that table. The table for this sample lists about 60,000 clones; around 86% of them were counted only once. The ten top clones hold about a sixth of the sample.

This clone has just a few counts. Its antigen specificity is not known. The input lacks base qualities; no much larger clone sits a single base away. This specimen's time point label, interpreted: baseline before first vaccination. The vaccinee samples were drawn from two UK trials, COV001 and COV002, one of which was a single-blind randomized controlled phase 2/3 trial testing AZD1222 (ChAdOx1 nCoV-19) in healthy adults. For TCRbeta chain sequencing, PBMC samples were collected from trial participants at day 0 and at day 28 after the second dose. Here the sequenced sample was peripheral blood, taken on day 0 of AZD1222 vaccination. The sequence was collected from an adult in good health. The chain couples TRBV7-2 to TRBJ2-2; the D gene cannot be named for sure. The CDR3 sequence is CASSLALLAGELFF. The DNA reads TGTGCCAGCAGCTTAGCCCTCCTAGCCGGGGAGCTGTTTTTT.